This entry concerns a single T cell receptor (beta chain). As yet, its antigen is unknown. The data derive from a study of beta chain features in type 1 diabetes. The V and J ends lost 5 bases and 0 bases respectively, with 11 bases between them. This CDR3 region has 14 residues. The germline V gene has CDR1 LNHDA and CDR2 SQIVND (reference sequence). Donors contributed one heparinised blood draw apiece, averaging approximately 100 mL. Expressed TCRB transcripts were sequenced because the entire RNA isolate underwent reverse transcription. The repertoire was sequenced with immunoSEQ multiplex PCR; TCRdb's copy has only in-frame clones and lacks some. The sample holds 300,000 to 400,000 clones, 8.5% to 10% seen once. Study-wide points: Type 1 diabetes patients had TCRB CDR3s that were shorter (moderately but significantly so) in all four CD4+ subsets.

This receptor was identified in a man aged 30 to 45 with type 1 diabetes. Sequences were obtained from central memory CD4+ T cells from blood. The gene calls are TRBV19 and TRBJ2-7; unclear D gene. CDR3 residues: CASSPTRHSYEQYF. In DNA, the CDR3 is TGTGCCAGTAGTCCGACACGGCACTCCTACGAGCAGTACTTC.